The 10 T cell receptor beta chains reported below all come from one sample, sequenced in a study of blood T cell repertoires in COVID-19. Produced via immunoSEQ multiplex PCR; TCRdb's table is partial and in-frame only. The table lists 250,000 to 300,000 clones, 88% of them singletons. Sequencing used peripheral blood. These receptors were obtained from a woman between 25 and 40 years old who had recovered from COVID-19.

The chain couples TRBV29-1 to TRBJ2-7, with D possibly being TRBD1 (6 bases). CDR3 size: 13 residues. Germline V CDR1 and CDR2: SQVTM, ANQGSEA. V dropped 7 bases and J dropped 6 bases, with 19 bases sitting between them. CDR3 sequence reads: CSAYLQGWGEQYF. The CDR3 region has the DNA TGCAGCGCCTACTTACAGGGATGGGGCGAGCAGTACTTC.

V and J are TRBV6-4 and TRBJ1-5; D gene unclear. Trimming took 0 bases from V and 4 from J, leaving 16 bases between them. This CDR3 region has 17 residues. Germline values: CDR1 MRHNA, CDR2 SNTAGT. This chain's CDR3 is CASSDSRASPLNQPQHF. CDR3 sequence (DNA): TGTGCCAGCAGTGACTCGAGGGCATCCCCGTTGAATCAGCCCCAGCATTTT.

V is TRBV5-6 and J is TRBJ1-2, with D possibly being TRBD1 (5 bases). V was clipped by 2 bases and J by 1 base, with 9 bases between them. From germline, CDR1 is SGHDT and CDR2 YYEEEE. The CDR3 runs to 14 residues. The CDR3, as DNA: TGTGCCAGCAGCTTTCAACAGGTTAACTATGGCTACACCTTC. Translated, it gives CASSFQQVNYGYTF.

The chain has TRBV6-5 and TRBJ2-2; D is possibly TRBD1 (6 bases). This CDR3 spans 13 amino acids. Germline CDR1 reads MNHEY; CDR2 reads SVGAGI. Trimming stripped 5 bases from V and 6 bases from J, with 10 bases between. The CDR3 is CASSIRGPGELFF. In nucleotides, the CDR3 is TGTGCCAGCAGTATCAGGGGACCCGGGGAGCTGTTTTTT.

This clone was recorded once. The gene calls are TRBV7-9 and TRBJ2-1; 8 positions match TRBD2. The CDR3 has 16 amino acids. Unmatched junction bases numbered 12, after V lost 5 bases and J lost 6 bases. Germline V gives CDR1 SEHNR, CDR2 FQNEAQ (reference sequence). The DNA for the CDR3 is TGTGCCAGCAGCCCCCTCGGGGTAGCGGGATCCAATGAGCAGTTCTTC. Translation gives CASSPLGVAGSNEQFF.

This clone was seen more than once but under ten times. J is TRBJ1-2 and V is TRBV2; D is possibly TRBD1 (6 bases). Looked up from germline, CDR1 is SNHLY and CDR2 is FYNNEI. Deletions cut 10 bases from V and 6 bases from J, with 12 bases between. The CDR3 has 11 amino acids. DNA of the CDR3: TGTGCCATCTTAGGGGGGGATGGCTACACCTTC. Translated, it gives CAILGGDGYTF.

The J gene is TRBJ2-3, the V gene TRBV20-1; 11 bases align to TRBD2. Losses at the gene ends were 3 bases for V and 0 bases for J; bases not matched to a gene: 2. Germline CDR1 and CDR2: DFQATT and SNEGSKA (reference sequence). This CDR3 comprises 15 residues. Written as DNA, the CDR3 is TGCAGTGCTAGTAGCGGGGGGGCTAGCACAGATACGCAGTATTTT. Translating gives CSASSGGASTDTQYF.

The chain carries TRBV14 and TRBJ2-5; no reliable D call. Trimming cost V 1 base and J 1 base, with 7 bases left between them. The length of the CDR3 is 14 residues. CDR1 is SGHDN, CDR2 FVKESK, per germline. The CDR3 region is CASSQVVFQETQYF. The CDR3 DNA is TGTGCCAGCAGCCAAGTAGTTTTCCAAGAGACCCAGTACTTC.

The chain employs TRBV6-2 or TRBV6-3 and TRBJ1-2; a possible D gene is TRBD1 (6 bases). This CDR3 region has 16 residues. Germline V gene sequence: CDR1 MNHEY, CDR2 SVGEGT. V lost 3 bases to trimming and J lost 0 bases, with 14 bases between them. The CDR3: CASSYYRTETNYGYTF. The CDR3 DNA is TGTGCCAGCAGTTATTACCGGACAGAGACTAACTATGGCTACACCTTC.

V and J are TRBV11-2 and TRBJ1-5; D gene unclear. The germline V and J ends were trimmed by 5 bases and 3 bases, with 8 bases remaining between them. This CDR3 is built from 13 residues. CDR1 is SGHAT, CDR2 FQNNGV, per germline. The CDR3 protein is CASSPDYNQPQHF. The CDR3 DNA is TGTGCCAGCAGCCCCGACTACAATCAGCCCCAGCATTTT. The whole variable domain, remainder taken from reference TRBV11-2 and TRBJ1-5, is EAGVAQSPRYKIIEKRQSVAFWCNPISGHATLYWYQQILGQGPKLLIQFQNNGVVDDSQLPKDRFSAERLKGVDSTLKIQPAKLEDSAVYLCASSPDYNQPQHFGDGTRLSIL.